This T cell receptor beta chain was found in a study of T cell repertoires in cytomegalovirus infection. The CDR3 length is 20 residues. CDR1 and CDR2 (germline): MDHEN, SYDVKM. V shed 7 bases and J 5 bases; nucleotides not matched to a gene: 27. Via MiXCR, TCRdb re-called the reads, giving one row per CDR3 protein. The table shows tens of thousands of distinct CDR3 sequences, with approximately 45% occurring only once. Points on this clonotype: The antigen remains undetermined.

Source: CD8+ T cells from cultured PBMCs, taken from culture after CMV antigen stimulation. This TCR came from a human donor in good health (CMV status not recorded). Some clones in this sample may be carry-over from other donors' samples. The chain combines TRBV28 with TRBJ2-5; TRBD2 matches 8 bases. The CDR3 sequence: CASKGSPTGGPLGMWETQYF. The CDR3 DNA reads TGTGCCAGCAAAGGGTCCCCGACGGGAGGGCCGCTTGGCATGTGGGAGACCCAGTACTTC.